Sequencing of this TCR beta chain was carried out in a study of shared clonotypes between healthy human individuals. It was across several immunoSEQ plates that each subset's genomic DNA was evenly split. The assay was immunoSEQ multiplex PCR, and TCRdb's table has in-frame clones only and misses some. The data hold some 500,000 clones, with around 79% observed a single time. Sequencing was done on a sample of PBMCs. The sequence was obtained from a woman in her 40s in good health. Some clones in this sample may be carry-over from other donors' samples.

In nucleotides, the CDR3 is TGTGCCAGCAGCTCCGGGGGGGCTGGAAACACCATATATTTT. It encodes CASSSGGAGNTIYF. V gene TRBV11-2 combines with J gene TRBJ1-3; D might be TRBD1 (5 bases). The CDR3 loop spans 14 amino acids. In germline, CDR1 is SGHAT, CDR2 FQNNGV. Deletions cut 4 bases from V and 2 bases from J, with 9 bases between.